This T cell receptor beta chain was captured by sequencing in a study of OX40 agonist ivuxolimab in advanced cancers. Context from the whole study: Ivuxolimab, which targeted the costimulatory receptor OX40 (CD134), was an agonistic, fully human IgG2 monoclonal antibody. Intravenous ivuxolimab was administered to patients every 2 weeks at six dose levels: 0.01, 0.1, 0.3, 1.5, 3 and 10 mg/kg. Of the approximately 50 dose-escalation patients, hepatocellular carcinoma was present in about 19, melanoma in roughly 15, renal cell carcinoma in 9 and head and neck cancer in 9. A male proportion of roughly 85% and a mean age of approximately 58 years, ranging from roughly 23 to 85, were recorded for the dose-escalation cohort. Prior anti-PD-1, anti-PD-L1 or anti-CTLA-4 therapy was permitted, and less than 45% of dose-escalation patients had received checkpoint inhibitors. Partial responses were achieved by three dose-escalation patients, of whom one had hepatocellular carcinoma and two had cutaneous melanoma. Peripheral TCRbeta sequencing aimed to test whether ivuxolimab altered TCR sequence diversity and caused clonal T-cell expansion. The paper covers the monotherapy dose-escalation part of the phase I ivuxolimab trial, which included N of about 50 patients. Summary of the overall study and its limitations: After ivuxolimab, CD8+ T cells had more expanded clones than CD4+ T cells on average. Low levels of normalized T-cell clonal expansion were also shown by some nonresponding patients. The antigen specificity of the clonally expanded peripheral T cells was not determined. In the 0.1-3.0 mg/kg groups, partial responders were among the patients with the lowest normalized peripheral clonal expansion, particularly in CD8+ T cells. At doses from 0.1 to 3.0 mg/kg, clonal expansion was seen in both CD4+ and CD8+ blood T cells between baseline and week 6.

Spanning cysteine to phenylalanine, the CDR3 consists of 16 amino acids. The entry retains the CDR3 DNA only, 48 bases that are in frame from base 1. CDR1 LNHDA and CDR2 SQIVND were looked up in the germline V gene (reference sequence). Clipping removes 4 bases from V and 3 bases from J, with 9 as the unmatched junction base count. Comments on this clone: There is no known antigen for this receptor. Base qualities are not provided; no much larger clone lies one nucleotide away.

The trial excluded patients who had a history of autoimmune disease or were on systemic immunosuppression. In every dose cohort, peripheral blood was drawn for TCR sequencing at baseline, cycle 4 day 1, and cycle 7 day 1. Samples were obtained from an open-label, multicenter, first-in-human phase I dose-escalation trial of ivuxolimab. The trial enrolled adults with locally advanced or metastatic head and neck squamous cell, hepatocellular, melanoma or renal cell carcinoma. Before TCR sequencing, CD4+ and CD8+ T cells were separately sorted from peripheral blood. For sequencing of the TCRbeta CDR3 region, genomic DNA was extracted from the sorted cells. The immunoSEQ Assay was used to sequence the TCRbeta CDR3 regions. Imported from immuneACCESS, the table was reduced by TCRdb to in-frame sequences with V and J called. These copies leave out some clones; in studies compared against another copy, an unresolved V gene accounts for under half, and the cause of the remainder is not known. The sample table holds tens of thousands of clones, of which 80% to 85% were seen once. About 1.1% of the sample is in the top ten clones.

Recombination connected TRBV19 to TRBJ1-1, with 9 bases matching TRBD1. Sequencing was performed on CD4+ or CD8+ T cells sorted from blood, taken in a trial of the OX40 agonist ivuxolimab. The TCR comes from an adult with an advanced solid tumor such as melanoma, head and neck, liver or kidney cancer. The DNA sequence is as follows: TGTGCCAGTAGTACCTTAAGGACAGGGGTCTACACTGAAGCTTTCTTT. Its protein is CASSTLRTGVYTEAFF. With the portions outside the CDR3 filled from the reference TRBV19 and TRBJ1-1 genes, the complete variable region becomes DGGITQSPKYLFRKEGQNVTLSCEQNLNHDAMYWYRQDPGQGLRLIYYSQIVNDFQKGDIAEGYSVSREKKESFPLTVTSAQKNPTAFYLCASSTLRTGVYTEAFFGQGTRLTVV.